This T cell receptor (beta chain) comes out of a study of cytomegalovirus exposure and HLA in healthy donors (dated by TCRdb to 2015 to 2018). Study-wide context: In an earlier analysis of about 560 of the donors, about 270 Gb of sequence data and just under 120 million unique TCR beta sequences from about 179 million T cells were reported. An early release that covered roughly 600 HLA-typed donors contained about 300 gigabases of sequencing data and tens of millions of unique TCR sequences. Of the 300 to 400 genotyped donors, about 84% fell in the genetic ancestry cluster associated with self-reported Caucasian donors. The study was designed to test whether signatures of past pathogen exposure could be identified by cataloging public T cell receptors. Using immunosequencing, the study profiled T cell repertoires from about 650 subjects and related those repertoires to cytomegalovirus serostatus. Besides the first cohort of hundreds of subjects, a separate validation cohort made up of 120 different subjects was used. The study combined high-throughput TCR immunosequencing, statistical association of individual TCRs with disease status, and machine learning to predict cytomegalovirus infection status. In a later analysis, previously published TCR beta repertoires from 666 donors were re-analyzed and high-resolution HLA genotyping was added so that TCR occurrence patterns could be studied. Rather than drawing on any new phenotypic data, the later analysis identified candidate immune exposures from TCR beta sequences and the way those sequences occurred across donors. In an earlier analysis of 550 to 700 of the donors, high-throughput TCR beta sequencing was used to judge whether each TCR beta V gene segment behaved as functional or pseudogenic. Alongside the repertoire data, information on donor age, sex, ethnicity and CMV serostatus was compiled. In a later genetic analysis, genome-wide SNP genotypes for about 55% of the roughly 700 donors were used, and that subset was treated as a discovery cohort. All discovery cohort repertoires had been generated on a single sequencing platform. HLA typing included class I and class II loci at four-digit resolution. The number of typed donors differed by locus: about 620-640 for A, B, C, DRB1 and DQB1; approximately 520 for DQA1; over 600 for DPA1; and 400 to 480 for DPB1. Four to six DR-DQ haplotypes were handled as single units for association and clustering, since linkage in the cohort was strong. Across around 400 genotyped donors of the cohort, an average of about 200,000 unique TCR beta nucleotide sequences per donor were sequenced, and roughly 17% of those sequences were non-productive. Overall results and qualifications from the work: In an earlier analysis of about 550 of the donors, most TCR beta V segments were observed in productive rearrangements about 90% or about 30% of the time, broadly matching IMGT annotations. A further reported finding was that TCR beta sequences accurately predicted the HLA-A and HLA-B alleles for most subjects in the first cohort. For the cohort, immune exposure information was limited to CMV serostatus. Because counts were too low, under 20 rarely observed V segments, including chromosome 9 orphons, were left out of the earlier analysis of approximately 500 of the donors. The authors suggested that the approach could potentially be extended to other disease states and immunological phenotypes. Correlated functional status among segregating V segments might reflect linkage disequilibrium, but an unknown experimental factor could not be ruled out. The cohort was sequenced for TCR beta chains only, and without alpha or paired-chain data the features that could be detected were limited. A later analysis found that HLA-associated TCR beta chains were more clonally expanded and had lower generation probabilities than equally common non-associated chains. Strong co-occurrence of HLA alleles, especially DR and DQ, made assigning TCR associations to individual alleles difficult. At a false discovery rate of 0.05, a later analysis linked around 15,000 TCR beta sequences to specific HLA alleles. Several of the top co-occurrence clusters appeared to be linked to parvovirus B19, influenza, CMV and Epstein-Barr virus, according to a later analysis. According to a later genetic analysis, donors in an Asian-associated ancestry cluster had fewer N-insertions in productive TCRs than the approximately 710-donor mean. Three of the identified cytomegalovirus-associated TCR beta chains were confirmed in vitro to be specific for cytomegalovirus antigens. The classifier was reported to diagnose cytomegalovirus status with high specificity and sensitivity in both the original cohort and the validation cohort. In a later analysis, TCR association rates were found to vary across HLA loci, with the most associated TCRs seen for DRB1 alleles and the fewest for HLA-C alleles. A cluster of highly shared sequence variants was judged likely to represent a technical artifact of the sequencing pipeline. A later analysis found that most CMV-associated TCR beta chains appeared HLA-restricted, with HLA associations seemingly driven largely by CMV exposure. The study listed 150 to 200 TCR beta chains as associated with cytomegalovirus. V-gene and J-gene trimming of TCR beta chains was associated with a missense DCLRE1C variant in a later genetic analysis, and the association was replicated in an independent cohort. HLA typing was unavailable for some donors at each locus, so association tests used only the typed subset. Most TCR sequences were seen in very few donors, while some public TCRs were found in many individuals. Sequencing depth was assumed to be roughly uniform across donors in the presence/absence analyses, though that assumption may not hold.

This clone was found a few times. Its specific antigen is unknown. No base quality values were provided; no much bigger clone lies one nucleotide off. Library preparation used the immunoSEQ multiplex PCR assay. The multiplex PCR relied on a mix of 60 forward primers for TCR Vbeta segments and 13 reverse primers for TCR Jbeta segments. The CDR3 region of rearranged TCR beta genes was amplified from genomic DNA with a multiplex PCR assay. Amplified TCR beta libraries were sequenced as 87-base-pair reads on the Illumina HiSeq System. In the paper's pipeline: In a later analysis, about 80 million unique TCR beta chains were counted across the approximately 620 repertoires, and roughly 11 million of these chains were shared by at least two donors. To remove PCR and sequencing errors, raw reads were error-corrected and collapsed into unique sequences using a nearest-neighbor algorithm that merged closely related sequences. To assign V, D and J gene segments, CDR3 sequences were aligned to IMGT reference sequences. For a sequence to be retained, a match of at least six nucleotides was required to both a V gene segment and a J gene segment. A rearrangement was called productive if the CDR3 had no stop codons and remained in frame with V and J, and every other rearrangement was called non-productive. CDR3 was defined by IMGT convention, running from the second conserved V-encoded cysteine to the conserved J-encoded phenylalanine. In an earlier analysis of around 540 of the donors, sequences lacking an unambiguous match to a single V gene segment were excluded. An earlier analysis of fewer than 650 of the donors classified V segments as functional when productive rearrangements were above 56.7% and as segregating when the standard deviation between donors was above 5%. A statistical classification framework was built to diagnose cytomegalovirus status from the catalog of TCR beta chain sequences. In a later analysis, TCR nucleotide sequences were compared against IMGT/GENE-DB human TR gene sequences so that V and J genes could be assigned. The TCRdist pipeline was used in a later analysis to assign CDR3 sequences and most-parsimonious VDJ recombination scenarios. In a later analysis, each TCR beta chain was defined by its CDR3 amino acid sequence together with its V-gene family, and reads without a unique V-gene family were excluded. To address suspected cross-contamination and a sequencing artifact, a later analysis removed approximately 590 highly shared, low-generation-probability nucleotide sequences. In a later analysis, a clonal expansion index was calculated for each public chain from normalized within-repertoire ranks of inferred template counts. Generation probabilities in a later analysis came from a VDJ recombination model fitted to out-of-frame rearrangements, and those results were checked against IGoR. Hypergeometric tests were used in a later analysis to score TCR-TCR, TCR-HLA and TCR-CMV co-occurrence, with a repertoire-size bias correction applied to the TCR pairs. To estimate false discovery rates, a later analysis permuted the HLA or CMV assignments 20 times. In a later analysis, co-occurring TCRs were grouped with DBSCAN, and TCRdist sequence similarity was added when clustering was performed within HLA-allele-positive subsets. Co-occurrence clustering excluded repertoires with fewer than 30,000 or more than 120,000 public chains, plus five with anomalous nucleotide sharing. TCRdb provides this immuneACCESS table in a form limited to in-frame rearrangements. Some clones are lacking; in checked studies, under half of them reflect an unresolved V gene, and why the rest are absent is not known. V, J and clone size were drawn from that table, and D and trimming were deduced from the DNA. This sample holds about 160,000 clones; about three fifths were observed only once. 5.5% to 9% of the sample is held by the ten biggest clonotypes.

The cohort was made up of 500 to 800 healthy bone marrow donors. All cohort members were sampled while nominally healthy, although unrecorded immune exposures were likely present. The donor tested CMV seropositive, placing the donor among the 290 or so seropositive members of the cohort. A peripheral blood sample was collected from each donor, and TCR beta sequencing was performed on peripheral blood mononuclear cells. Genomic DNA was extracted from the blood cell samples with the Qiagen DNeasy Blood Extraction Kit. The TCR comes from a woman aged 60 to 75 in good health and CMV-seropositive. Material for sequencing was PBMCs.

The sequenced DNA is TGTGCCAGCAGCTTCCGGGACAGGGCTTATGAAGCTTTCTTT. The resulting protein is CASSFRDRAYEAFF. The chain is encoded by TRBV7-9 joined to TRBJ1-1; 9 bases in between match TRBD1. Ends trimmed: V by 3 bases, J by 7 bases; bases unmatched to a gene: 6. From the cysteine through the phenylalanine, the CDR3 covers 14 amino acids. Only the CDR3 part of the read is kept: 42 bases, read in frame from the first base. CDR1 is given as SEHNR and CDR2 as FQNEAQ, both from the germline V gene (reference sequence).